Sequencing of this T cell receptor (beta chain) was carried out in a study of blood T cell repertoires in COVID-19. Study overall: T cells, B-cell-depleted T cells, or PBMCs provided the cDNA or gDNA that served as material.

Authors' data handling: Scientists estimated how many nucleated cells there were by amplifying reference gene primers. Some clones are missing from TCRdb's copy, which holds only in-frame ones; the method was immunoSEQ multiplex PCR. The V and J calls and the clone size are those of that table, but D and trimming were determined from the DNA. The sample shows 120,000 to 150,000 clones, under 85% of them seen only once. The CDR3 has 16 residues. V was trimmed by 2 bases and J by 4 bases, leaving 18 bases between them. CDR1 and CDR2 (germline): MGHRA, YSYEKL. Sequenced sample: PBMCs or T cells enriched from blood (not recorded which). This rearrangement joins TRBV4-1 to TRBJ2-7; D unresolved. The TCR sequence derives from a woman between 18 and 29 years old who had been exposed to COVID-19. The CDR3, as DNA: TGCGCCAGCAGCCAAACGACTGGCCCACCTCATTACGAGCAGTACTTC. As protein: CASSQTTGPPHYEQYF.